This T cell receptor beta chain was captured in a study of Graves' ophthalmopathy and Graves' hyperthyroidism. Investigators amplified TCR beta CDR3 regions from RNA transcripts. Scientists carried out first-round RT-PCR using HTBI primers and then a second-round multiplex PCR. MiXCR, run by TCRdb on the multiplex PCR reads, gives a single entry per CDR3 protein. The table shows around 670,000 distinct CDR3 sequences, with 40% occurring only once. Trimming pared 4 bases from V and 0 bases from J, leaving 18 bases between. This CDR3 is built from 18 residues. Per the germline V gene, CDR1 is SNHLY and CDR2 is FYNNEI. Study-level results: The model's ophthalmopathy progression predictions had less than 71% sensitivity and over 72% specificity. Detected in blood as well were most expanded thyroid clonotypes with frequency above 0.001.

This clonotype has only one observation. Its cognate antigen is unknown. This sequence was found in an adult man with Graves' ophthalmopathy. The genes are TRBV2 and TRBJ1-4; possible D gene TRBD1, 5 bases. Sequencing input: peripheral blood. CDR3 sequence (DNA): TGTGCCAGCAGTGCTCAAGGGGCAGGGCGTGCAACTAATGAAAAACTGTTTTTT. Protein sequence: CASSAQGAGRATNEKLFF.